Listed here are 5 T cell receptor beta chains from one sample, sequenced in a study of blood T cell repertoires in COVID-19. Some clones are missing from TCRdb's copy, which holds only in-frame ones; the method was immunoSEQ multiplex PCR. Counted here are around 91,000 clones, 85% occurring once; the ten biggest clones make up 35% to 40%. Material: peripheral blood. These receptors all come from an older man with acute or convalescent COVID-19.

The gene calls are TRBV30 and TRBJ2-3; D possibly corresponds to TRBD1 (5 bases). The germline V gene has CDR1 GTSNPN and CDR2 SVGIG (reference sequence). V gave up 1 base and J gave up 8 bases, with 7 bases separating them. This CDR3 spans 11 amino acids. CDR3 bases: TGTGCCTGGAGTGGCAGGGCTACGCAGTATTTT. It specifies CAWSGRATQYF.

The rearrangement joins TRBV14 to TRBJ2-7; unclear D gene. The V end was cut by 4 bases, the J end by 3 bases, with 16 bases between. The CDR3 runs 15 residues. CDR1 is SGHDN and CDR2 is FVKESK in the germline V gene. DNA of the CDR3: TGTGCCAGCAGCCGCACCCAGGATGTCTACTACGAGCAGTACTTC. Residues: CASSRTQDVYYEQYF.

The gene calls are TRBV6-1 and TRBJ1-1; 7 positions agree with TRBD1. This CDR3 is built from 17 residues. The germline V gene encodes CDR1 MNHNS and CDR2 SASEGT. With 1 base clipped from V and 10 bases from J, the junction kept 18 bases outside the gene matches. The CDR3 region has the DNA TGTGCCAGCAGTGAAGTGATTTGGGGCCAGGGGGGAGAGGGAGCTTTCTTT. Its protein is CASSEVIWGQGGEGAFF.

The genes are TRBV27 and TRBJ2-7; TRBD1 matches at 7 bases. Germline CDR1 reads MNHEY; CDR2 reads SMNVEV (reference sequence). J gave up 2 bases and V 2 bases, and 6 bases lay outside the gene matches. There are 15 residues in the CDR3. CDR3 coding DNA: TGTGCCAGCAGTTTACAAGGACAGGTTGCCTACGAGCAGTACTTC. It codes for CASSLQGQVAYEQYF.

The chain has TRBV5-6 and TRBJ1-2; TRBD1 might be the D (6 bases). The length of the CDR3 is 14 residues. CDR1 SGHDT and CDR2 YYEEEE come from the germline V gene. With 4 bases removed from V and 3 bases from J, the gap between germline ends came to 13 bases. For the CDR3, the DNA is TGTGCCAGCAGCCCGGACAGACCTCACTATGGCTACACCTTC. Its translation is CASSPDRPHYGYTF. The variable domain in full, with the rest retrieved from reference TRBV5-6 and TRBJ1-2, is DAGVTQSPTHLIKTRGQQVTLRCSPKSGHDTVSWYQQALGQGPQFIFQYYEEEERQRGNFPDRFSGHQFPNYSSELNVNALLLGDSALYLCASSPDRPHYGYTFGSGTRLTVV.